The 24 T cell receptor beta chains reported below all come from one sample, sequenced in a study of shared clonotypes between healthy human individuals. CD45RO-negative CD8 cells positively selected for CCR7 made up the naive population, which excluded terminally differentiated effector memory CD45RA+ cells. Only in-frame clones appear in the TCRdb table, and some are missing; sequencing was by immunoSEQ multiplex PCR. Of about 2 million clones listed, roughly 94% were seen once; the top ten hold around 1.2%. The sequenced material came from naive CD8+ T cells sorted from blood. The source is a man in his late teens or twenties in good health.

The chain couples TRBV4-3 to TRBJ2-2; D gene uncertain. The V and J ends lost 1 base and 7 bases respectively, with 7 bases between them. Germline values: CDR1 LGHNA, CDR2 YSLEER. CDR3 size: 13 residues. CDR3 coding DNA: TGCGCCAGCAGCCAAGTTATCAACGGGGAGCTGTTTTTT. This encodes CASSQVINGELFF.

The chain couples TRBV6-1 to TRBJ2-7; 8 bases align to TRBD1. CDR3 length: 14 amino acids. Trimming took 6 bases from V and 1 from J; bases not matched to a gene: 5. Germline V gene sequence: CDR1 MNHNS, CDR2 SASEGT. For the CDR3, the DNA is TGTGCCAGCAGGGCAAGGACAGGGTCCTACGAGCAGTACTTC. It specifies CASRARTGSYEQYF.

The chain recombines TRBV7-8 with TRBJ2-7; TRBD2 agrees at 7 bases. From germline, CDR1 is SGHVS and CDR2 FQNEAQ. V shed 5 bases, J shed 0 bases, and the junction held 7 bases outside the gene matches. CDR3 length: 15 amino acids. The CDR3 here is CASSISSGSSYEQYF. The CDR3 DNA is TGTGCCAGCAGCATTTCTAGCGGCAGCTCCTACGAGCAGTACTTC.

V and J are TRBV6-1 and TRBJ2-1, with 7 positions matching TRBD1. Germline CDR1 and CDR2: MNHNS and SASEGT. This CDR3 has 14 amino acids. The J segment lost 3 bases and the V segment lost 3 bases, leaving 2 bases of the junction unmatched. CDR3 bases: TGTGCCAGCAGTGAGCGGACAGGCTACAATGAGCAGTTCTTC. It encodes CASSERTGYNEQFF.

A note on this clone: Other DNA sequences in the sample encode the same CDR3. The rearrangement uses TRBV27 and TRBJ2-3; tentative D call: TRBD2 (6 bases). CDR3 length: 13 residues. V shed 2 bases and J shed 3 bases, with 6 bases lying between them. Germline V gene sequence: CDR1 MNHEY, CDR2 SMNVEV (reference sequence). CDR3 in amino acids: CASSLGRTDTQYF. DNA for the CDR3: TGTGCCAGCAGTTTAGGGAGGACAGATACGCAGTATTTT.

With regard to this clone: Additional DNA sequences in this sample encode the identical CDR3. This chain joins TRBV4-1 and TRBJ2-7; D not resolved. The CDR3 is 13 residues long. V lost 1 base and J lost 4, with 8 bases in between. CDR1 is MGHRA, CDR2 YSYEKL, per germline. CDR3 loop: CASSQGKGYEQYF. CDR3 in DNA: TGCGCCAGCAGCCAAGGAAAGGGTTACGAGCAGTACTTC.

This chain connects TRBV5-1 to TRBJ2-7, with TRBD2 matching 7 bases. CDR3 length: 13 amino acids. Germline V CDR1 and CDR2: SGHRS, YFSETQ. The V segment lost 4 bases and the J segment 2 bases; nucleotides outside the gene matches: 3. Here the CDR3 DNA reads TGCGCCAGCAGCAAAGGACTAGCCTACGAGCAGTACTTC. Its translation is CASSKGLAYEQYF. Full variable domain (remainder filled in from reference TRBV5-1 and TRBJ2-7): KAGVTQTPRYLIKTRGQQVTLSCSPISGHRSVSWYQQTPGQGLQFLFEYFSETQRNKGNFPGRFSGRQFSNSRSEMNVSTLELGDSALYLCASSKGLAYEQYFGPGTRLTVT.

The chain uses TRBV10-2 and TRBJ2-7; 7 bases line up with TRBD1. The trim removed 5 bases at V and 3 bases at J, leaving 1 base unmatched. The CDR3 consists of 12 residues. CDR1 and CDR2 from the germline V gene are WSHSY and SAAADI. The CDR3 here is CASSTGDYEQYF. The DNA for the CDR3 is TGCGCCAGCAGTACAGGGGACTACGAGCAGTACTTC.

V usage is TRBV11-2 and J usage is TRBJ2-7; 11 nucleotides align to TRBD2. The germline gives CDR1 SGHAT, CDR2 FQNNGV. J was trimmed by 2 bases and V by 1 base; bases with no gene match: 7. The CDR3 runs 17 residues. The CDR3 DNA is TGTGCCAGCAGCTTAGGGGCTAGCGGGGGGTTTCCCTACGAGCAGTACTTC. Its protein is CASSLGASGGFPYEQYF.

Turning to this clone: Other DNA sequences in the same sample also yield this CDR3. The rearrangement links TRBV29-1 to TRBJ2-7; D gene unclear. The CDR3 sequence is 13 residues long. V lost 4 bases, J lost 0 bases, and 10 bases lay in between. The germline CDR1 and CDR2 sequences are SQVTM and ANQGSEA. In nucleotides, the CDR3 is TGCAGCGTTGGGGTCGGCAGCTCCTACGAGCAGTACTTC. The encoded protein is CSVGVGSSYEQYF.

The chain has TRBV4-3 and TRBJ2-2; D remains ambiguous. Germline V gives CDR1 LGHNA, CDR2 YSLEER. V dropped 0 bases and J dropped 7 bases, with 9 bases sitting between them. The CDR3 is 14 amino acids. As DNA, the CDR3 is TGCGCCAGCAGCCAAGATAACCGGGTCGGGGAGCTGTTTTTT. Protein sequence: CASSQDNRVGELFF.

This chain joins TRBV14 and TRBJ1-6; tentatively, D is TRBD1 (5 bases). The V end lost 0 bases, the J end lost 8 bases, and 17 bases lay between the germline ends. Germline V lookup: CDR1 SGHDN, CDR2 FVKESK. This CDR3 contains 17 residues. CDR3 nucleotide sequence: TGTGCCAGCAGCCAAGATTGGGGGGGGTTACAAGATTCACCCCTCCACTTT. Protein: CASSQDWGGLQDSPLHF.

The rearrangement links TRBV7-9 to TRBJ2-7; D is undetermined. V gave up 5 bases and J gave up 1 base, with 12 bases separating them. Looked up from germline, CDR1 is SEHNR and CDR2 is FQNEAQ (reference sequence). CDR3 length: 14 residues. The CDR3 protein is CASSPFANSYEQYF. Written as DNA, the CDR3 is TGTGCCAGCAGCCCGTTCGCTAATTCCTACGAGCAGTACTTC. The full variable domain, completed using reference TRBV7-9 and TRBJ2-7, is DTGVSQNPRHKITKRGQNVTFRCDPISEHNRLYWYRQTLGQGPEFLTYFQNEAQLEKSRLLSDRFSAERPKGSFSTLEIQRTEQGDSAMYLCASSPFANSYEQYFGPGTRLTVT.

This clone was counted once. This chain links TRBV6-5 with TRBJ1-3; TRBD1 might be the D (5 bases). The V gene lost 4 bases and the J gene lost 0 bases, with 10 bases spanning the gap. CDR3 length equals 15 residues. Germline V lookup: CDR1 MNHEY, CDR2 SVGAGI. This CDR3 is CASSSQAFSGNTIYF. CDR3 DNA sequence: TGTGCCAGCAGTTCACAGGCCTTCTCTGGAAACACCATATATTTT.

On this clone itself: Other DNA variants within this sample encode the same CDR3. The J gene is TRBJ1-5, the V gene TRBV30; D is uncertain. V lost 1 base to trimming and J lost 0 bases, with 10 bases between them. This CDR3 contains 15 residues. Germline CDR1 reads GTSNPN; CDR2 reads SVGIG (reference sequence). CDR3 nucleotide sequence: TGTGCCTGGAGTGATGGAGCCCATAGCAATCAGCCCCAGCATTTT. Translating it yields CAWSDGAHSNQPQHF.

This chain links TRBV9 with TRBJ2-2, with no clear D. The CDR3 totals 12 residues. V lost 6 bases, J lost 2 bases, and 5 bases lay in between. Germline lookup yields CDR1 SGDLS and CDR2 YYNGEE. CDR3 residues: CASKGNTGELFF. The DNA of the CDR3 is TGTGCCAGCAAGGGTAACACCGGGGAGCTGTTTTTT. Drawing the rest from reference TRBV9 and TRBJ2-2, the complete variable domain is DSGVTQTPKHLITATGQRVTLRCSPRSGDLSVYWYQQSLDQGLQFLIQYYNGEERAKGNILERFSAQQFPDLHSELNLSSLELGDSALYFCASKGNTGELFFGEGSRLTVL.

The V and J genes are TRBV2 and TRBJ2-1; TRBD2 matches 10 bases. Germline loops: CDR1 SNHLY, CDR2 FYNNEI. The V and J ends lost 4 bases and 7 bases, in that order; junction bases with no gene match: 4. The CDR3 has 14 amino acids. CDR3 sequence: CASSGGLAYNEQFF. CDR3 bases: TGTGCCAGCAGTGGGGGACTAGCGTATAATGAGCAGTTCTTC.

The chain joins TRBV28 to TRBJ2-5; perhaps D is TRBD1 or TRBD2 (5 bases each). This CDR3 spans 14 amino acids. V gave up 1 base and J gave up 5 bases, with 11 bases separating them. Germline loops: CDR1 MDHEN, CDR2 SYDVKM. This CDR3 is CASSLFGTGETQYF. The DNA of the CDR3 is TGTGCCAGCAGTTTATTTGGGACCGGGGAGACCCAGTACTTC.

This chain connects TRBV13 to TRBJ1-1; D gene ambiguous. The CDR3 sequence is 13 residues long. Trimming left V 5 bases short and J 2 bases short, with 9 bases between. The germline V gene has CDR1 PRHDT and CDR2 FYEKMQ (reference sequence). The CDR3 bases are TGTGCCAGCAGCGCGCGGGCCAACACTGAAGCTTTCTTT. Protein product: CASSARANTEAFF. Full variable domain (outside the CDR3, taken from reference TRBV13 and TRBJ1-1): AAGVIQSPRHLIKEKRETATLKCYPIPRHDTVYWYQQGPGQDPQFLISFYEKMQSDKGSIPDRFSAQQFSDYHSELNMSSLELGDSALYFCASSARANTEAFFGQGTRLTVV.

This clone appeared a single time. V and J are TRBV6-1 and TRBJ2-1, with 11 bases that match TRBD2. The CDR3 contains 15 residues. V lost 9 bases, J lost 2 bases, and 6 bases stayed unmatched. Germline V gene sequence: CDR1 MNHNS, CDR2 SASEGT. This CDR3 is CASSSGRTPYNEQFF. CDR3 DNA: TGTGCCAGTTCTAGCGGGAGGACCCCCTACAATGAGCAGTTCTTC.

The V and J genes are TRBV18 and TRBJ2-7; 7 bases fit TRBD2. The CDR3 has 15 residues. CDR1 is KGHSH, CDR2 LQKENI, per germline. The trim removed 0 bases at V and 3 bases at J, leaving 5 bases unmatched. The DNA for the CDR3 is TGTGCCAGCTCACCACCCGCGGGAGATAACTACGAGCAGTACTTC. Protein sequence: CASSPPAGDNYEQYF.

The rearrangement joins TRBV28 to TRBJ1-3; D call uncertain. Trimming left V 11 bases short and J 9 bases short, with 11 bases between. The CDR3 has 10 amino acids. Germline V gives CDR1 MDHEN, CDR2 SYDVKM. The CDR3 bases are TGTGCCGGCGGAGATAGCACCATATATTTT. Protein product: CAGGDSTIYF.

The J gene is TRBJ1-1, the V gene TRBV6-5, with D possibly matching TRBD1 (6 bases). V was shortened by 0 bases and J by 4 bases, with 12 bases between the two germline ends. The CDR3 sequence is 15 residues long. In germline, CDR1 is MNHEY, CDR2 SVGAGI. CDR3 coding DNA: TGTGCCAGCAGTTACTCTTGGGGGGCCCGCACTGAAGCTTTCTTT. This encodes CASSYSWGARTEAFF.

The genes are TRBV28 and TRBJ2-5; D could derive from TRBD1 or TRBD2 (6 bases each). CDR1 and CDR2 from the germline V gene are MDHEN and SYDVKM. V was trimmed by 4 bases and J by 3 bases, leaving 15 bases between them. This CDR3 comprises 15 residues. CDR3 residues: CASSWRDTWEETQYF. The CDR3 bases are TGTGCCAGCAGTTGGCGGGACACCTGGGAAGAGACCCAGTACTTC.